These 3 T cell receptor beta chains were all obtained from the same sample, sequenced in a study of shared clonotypes between healthy human individuals. TCRdb's copy holds only in-frame clones and misses some; the assay was immunoSEQ multiplex PCR. Here the sample spans some 1,600,000 clones, 95% to 99% being singletons. The sample was naive CD4+ T cells sorted from blood. Subset defined: CD45RA+ positively selected. The receptor set was obtained from a man younger than 40 in good health.

This chain connects TRBV6-6 to TRBJ1-2; 10 bases are shared with TRBD1. Germline V gene lookup returns CDR1 MNHNY and CDR2 SVGAGI (reference sequence). V lost 6 bases and J lost 4; bases outside the gene matches: 11. This CDR3 region has 16 residues. The CDR3 sequence: CASSQDRGRIGYGYTF. In DNA form, the CDR3 reads TGTGCCAGCAGCCAGGACAGGGGGAGAATTGGCTATGGCTACACCTTC.

The gene calls are TRBV6-6 and TRBJ2-2; 7 bases fit TRBD2. The length of the CDR3 is 14 residues. With 8 bases clipped from V and 1 base from J, the junction kept 4 bases outside the gene matches. The germline CDR1 and CDR2 sequences are MNHNY and SVGAGI (reference sequence). The CDR3 loop reads CASFKRENTGELFF. The CDR3, as DNA: TGTGCCAGCTTCAAGCGGGAGAACACCGGGGAGCTGTTTTTT.

This chain uses TRBV28 with TRBJ2-2, with D perhaps given as TRBD1 or TRBD2 (5 bases each). Trimming took off 5 bases at V and 12 bases at J, with 10 bases between the two ends. CDR1 and CDR2 (germline): MDHEN, SYDVKM. CDR3 length: 11 residues. The CDR3 spells CASSLPGQLFF. The CDR3 DNA reads as TGTGCCAGCAGTCTGCCGGGGCAGCTGTTTTTT.